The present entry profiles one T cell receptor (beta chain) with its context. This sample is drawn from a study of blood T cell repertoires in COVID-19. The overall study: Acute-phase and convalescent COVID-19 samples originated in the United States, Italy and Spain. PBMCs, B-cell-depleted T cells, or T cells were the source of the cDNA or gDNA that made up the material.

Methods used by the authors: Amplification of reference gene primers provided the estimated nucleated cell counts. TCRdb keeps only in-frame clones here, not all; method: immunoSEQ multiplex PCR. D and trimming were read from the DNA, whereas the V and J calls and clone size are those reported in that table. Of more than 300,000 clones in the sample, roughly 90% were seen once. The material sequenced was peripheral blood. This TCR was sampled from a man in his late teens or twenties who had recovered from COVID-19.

In nucleotides, the CDR3 is TGTGCCAGTAGTAGGCAGGCCCTCTCCTACGAGCAGTACTTC. Translating it yields CASSRQALSYEQYF. The chain employs TRBV19 and TRBJ2-7, with D unresolved. Trimming removed 4 bases from V and 0 bases from J, with 10 bases in between. The CDR3 consists of 14 residues. The germline V gene has CDR1 LNHDA and CDR2 SQIVND (reference sequence).